Shown below are 17 T cell receptor beta chains from a single sample sequenced in a study of CD8 T cells in ankylosing spondylitis (dated by TCRdb to the late 2010s). Receptor libraries were prepared by 5' RACE. Sequencing instrument: Illumina HiSeq 2500. Using fastp at Q25 and MiXCR, TCRdb reprocessed the public reads and kept productive beta chains. Rows with one shared CDR3 protein collapse into an entry with the most common genes and DNA. This sample comprises about 130,000 distinct CDR3 sequences, roughly 7.3% of them detected only once. 9% to 15% of the sample goes to the ten largest clones. Sequencing input: blood, either unsorted or a sorted T cell fraction (not recorded which). These receptors originate from a male donor with ankylosing spondylitis or in good health (not recorded which).

There are many counts of this clonotype. V usage is TRBV7-3 and J usage is TRBJ1-1; D is unresolved. The V gene's germline CDR1 is SGHTA and CDR2 FQGTGA. The CDR3 has 14 amino acids. Trimming took 3 bases from V and 1 from J, leaving 9 bases between them. The CDR3 nucleotides read TGTGCCAGCAGCTTCGGTGCACCGAACACTGAAGCTTTCTTT. This encodes CASSFGAPNTEAFF.

The table lists this clonotype with many counts. The chain is built from TRBV20-1 and TRBJ2-3, with TRBD2 as a possible D gene (7 bases). Germline CDR1 reads DFQATT; CDR2 reads SNEGSKA (reference sequence). Deletions cut 0 bases from V and 0 bases from J, with 19 bases between. The CDR3 contains 18 residues. The DNA for the CDR3 is TGCAGTGCTAGAGATCTTACGGGGGGCCGAACTAGCACAGATACGCAGTATTTT. It encodes CSARDLTGGRTSTDTQYF.

This clonotype was counted at least ten times. The chain links TRBV7-8 to TRBJ2-7; perhaps D is TRBD1 or TRBD2 (6 bases each). The V gene lost 1 base and the J gene lost 5 bases, with 12 bases spanning the gap. Per germline, CDR1 SGHVS and CDR2 FQNEAQ. The CDR3 totals 14 residues. CDR3 DNA: TGTGCCAGCAGCTTAGGGGGGGCCTGGAACGAGCAGTACTTC. Protein product: CASSLGGAWNEQYF. Drawing the rest from reference TRBV7-8 and TRBJ2-7, the complete variable domain is GAGVSQSPRYKVAKRGQDVALRCDPISGHVSLFWYQQALGQGPEFLTYFQNEAQLDKSGLPSDRFFAERPEGSVSTLKIQRTQQEDSAVYLCASSLGGAWNEQYFGPGTRLTVT.

This clonotype was detected many times. V and J are TRBV11-2 and TRBJ2-5; D is uncertain. V shed 3 bases and J shed 4 bases, with 12 bases lying between them. There are 14 residues in the CDR3. Germline V lookup: CDR1 SGHAT, CDR2 FQNNGV. CDR3 loop: CASSFAPVGETQYF. The CDR3 coding sequence is TGTGCCAGCAGCTTTGCCCCCGTCGGAGAGACCCAGTACTTC.

This clonotype was picked up a small number of times. V and J are TRBV28 and TRBJ2-7, with D possibly being TRBD2 (7 bases). In germline, CDR1 is MDHEN, CDR2 SYDVKM. Between the trimmed V and J ends, which lost 4 bases and 5 bases, there was a span of 18 bases. This CDR3 is built from 15 residues. The CDR3 DNA sequence: TGTGCCAGCAGTTCGGGGGGCCAGGGGACCCACGAGCAGTACTTC. This encodes CASSSGGQGTHEQYF.

About this clonotype: A much larger clone sits a single nucleotide away, making a read error possible. Here the CDR3 omits its conserved ending phenylalanine or tryptophan, so a read error is the likely source. The V gene is TRBV5-1, the J gene TRBJ2-3; D not certain. This CDR3 is 16 amino acids long. The germline V gene encodes CDR1 SGHRS and CDR2 YFSETQ. Trimming left V 0 bases short and J 0 bases short, with 11 bases between. CDR3 coding DNA: TGCGCCAGCAGCTTGGAGACGATTACTAGCACAGATACGCAGTATTCT. The encoded protein is CASSLETITSTDTQYS.

This clonotype was seen only a few times. The gene calls are TRBV5-6 and TRBJ2-3; 14 nucleotides match TRBD2. Trimming took 4 bases from V and 7 from J; bases not matched to a gene: 8. This CDR3 spans 16 amino acids. Looked up from germline, CDR1 is SGHDT and CDR2 is YYEEEE. The CDR3 region is CASSAGLAGVGNTQYF. The CDR3 DNA reads TGTGCCAGCAGCGCGGGACTAGCGGGAGTTGGGAATACGCAGTATTTT.

Many counts were recorded for this clonotype. This rearrangement joins TRBV5-1 to TRBJ1-1; weak D call: TRBD1 (5 bases). V lost 0 bases, J lost 4 bases, and 13 bases lay in between. Per germline, CDR1 SGHRS and CDR2 YFSETQ. This CDR3 comprises 15 residues. The chain's CDR3 is CASSLDARVGTEAFF. CDR3 nucleotides: TGCGCCAGCAGCTTGGACGCCAGGGTCGGCACTGAAGCTTTCTTT.

The table lists this clonotype with many counts. V gene TRBV5-1 combines with J gene TRBJ2-2, with 8 bases fitting TRBD1. J was trimmed by 3 bases and V by 1 base; bases with no gene match: 2. Germline V CDR1 and CDR2: SGHRS, YFSETQ. This CDR3 is 15 amino acids long. Written as DNA, the CDR3 is TGCGCCAGCAGCTTGCCAGGGGGCGACACCGGGGAGCTGTTTTTT. Its protein product is CASSLPGGDTGELFF. Filled out from reference TRBV5-1 and TRBJ2-2, the complete variable domain reads KAGVTQTPRYLIKTRGQQVTLSCSPISGHRSVSWYQQTPGQGLQFLFEYFSETQRNKGNFPGRFSGRQFSNSRSEMNVSTLELGDSALYLCASSLPGGDTGELFFGEGSRLTVL.

This clonotype was found many times. The V gene is TRBV5-1, the J gene TRBJ1-3; no firm D call. The CDR3 is 15 amino acids. The germline V gene encodes CDR1 SGHRS and CDR2 YFSETQ. Trimming pared 1 base from V and 2 bases from J, leaving 10 bases between. In DNA, the CDR3 is TGCGCCAGCAGCTTGTCGATGGGGACTGGAAACACCATATATTTT. This translates into CASSLSMGTGNTIYF.

This clonotype was observed many times. The V and J genes are TRBV7-2 and TRBJ2-6; 7 bases fit TRBD1. Germline V gives CDR1 SGHTA, CDR2 FQGNSA. The V and J ends lost 5 bases and 0 bases, in that order; junction bases with no gene match: 4. The CDR3 is 16 residues long. This chain's CDR3 is CASSKTGYSGANVLTF. CDR3 sequence (DNA): TGTGCCAGCAGCAAGACAGGGTACTCTGGGGCCAACGTCCTGACTTTC.

Concerning this clonotype itself: Since a much larger clone is just one base distant, this may be a read error. The chain couples TRBV3-1 to TRBJ2-1; D is possibly TRBD2 (5 bases). Germline lookup yields CDR1 LGHDT and CDR2 YNNKEL (reference sequence). The CDR3 spans 13 residues. CDR3 protein: CACSHPVASEQFF. In DNA, the CDR3 is TGTGCCTGCAGCCATCCCGTAGCGAGTGAGCAGTTCTTC.

This clonotype occurred many times. This chain uses TRBV5-1 with TRBJ2-2; 7 bases fit TRBD1. V dropped 1 base and J dropped 5; count of bases not matched to a gene: 8. Germline loops: CDR1 SGHRS, CDR2 YFSETQ. This CDR3 comprises 16 residues. This chain's CDR3 is CASSLMPGGLTGELFF. The DNA of the CDR3 is TGCGCCAGCAGCTTGATGCCAGGGGGTTTAACCGGGGAGCTGTTTTTT.

This clonotype was recorded at least ten times. The J gene is TRBJ2-3, the V gene TRBV5-1; TRBD1 is a possible D gene (7 bases). Trimming pared 2 bases from V and 2 bases from J, leaving 12 bases between. The CDR3 length is 15 residues. Germline loops: CDR1 SGHRS, CDR2 YFSETQ. The CDR3 coding sequence is TGCGCCAGCAGCTTCAGGGGGGCCCACACAGATACGCAGTATTTT. Residues: CASSFRGAHTDTQYF. The full variable domain, completed using reference TRBV5-1 and TRBJ2-3, is KAGVTQTPRYLIKTRGQQVTLSCSPISGHRSVSWYQQTPGQGLQFLFEYFSETQRNKGNFPGRFSGRQFSNSRSEMNVSTLELGDSALYLCASSFRGAHTDTQYFGPGTRLTVL.

The rearrangement links TRBV5-4 to TRBJ2-5, with D unresolved. This CDR3 spans 13 amino acids. With 4 bases removed from V and 3 bases from J, the gap between germline ends came to 10 bases. Germline V gene data show CDR1 as SGHNT and CDR2 as YYREEE (reference sequence). Here the CDR3 reads CASSPGGKETQYF. As DNA, the CDR3 is TGTGCCAGCAGCCCTGGTGGCAAAGAGACCCAGTACTTC. The variable domain in full, completed from reference TRBV5-4 and TRBJ2-5, reads ETGVTQSPTHLIKTRGQQVTLRCSSQSGHNTVSWYQQALGQGPQFIFQYYREEENGRGNFPPRFSGLQFPNYSSELNVNALELDDSALYLCASSPGGKETQYFGPGTRLLVL.

This clonotype was seen repeatedly, ten times or more. The chain recombines TRBV28 with TRBJ2-3, with D possibly TRBD2 on 6 matching bases. The CDR3 runs to 14 residues. V was shortened by 8 bases and J by 1 base, with 13 bases between the two germline ends. Germline V gene lookup returns CDR1 MDHEN and CDR2 SYDVKM. The CDR3 loop reads CASGEVRGTDTQYF. The CDR3 DNA sequence: TGTGCCAGCGGGGAGGTCAGGGGCACAGATACGCAGTATTTT.

This clonotype was seen repeatedly, ten times or more. V is TRBV15 and J is TRBJ1-5; D unclear. Trimming took 0 bases from V and 4 from J, leaving 4 bases between them. Germline CDR1 is LNHNV and CDR2 is YYDKDF (reference sequence). The CDR3 covers 13 residues. DNA of the CDR3: TGTGCCACCAGCAGAGACAGAAATCAGCCCCAGCATTTT. Translated: CATSRDRNQPQHF. The entire variable domain, with the rest obtained from reference TRBV15 and TRBJ1-5, is as follows: DAMVIQNPRYQVTQFGKPVTLSCSQTLNHNVMYWYQQKSSQAPKLLFHYYDKDFNNEADTPDNFQSRRPNTSFCFLDIRSPGLGDTAMYLCATSRDRNQPQHFGDGTRLSIL.